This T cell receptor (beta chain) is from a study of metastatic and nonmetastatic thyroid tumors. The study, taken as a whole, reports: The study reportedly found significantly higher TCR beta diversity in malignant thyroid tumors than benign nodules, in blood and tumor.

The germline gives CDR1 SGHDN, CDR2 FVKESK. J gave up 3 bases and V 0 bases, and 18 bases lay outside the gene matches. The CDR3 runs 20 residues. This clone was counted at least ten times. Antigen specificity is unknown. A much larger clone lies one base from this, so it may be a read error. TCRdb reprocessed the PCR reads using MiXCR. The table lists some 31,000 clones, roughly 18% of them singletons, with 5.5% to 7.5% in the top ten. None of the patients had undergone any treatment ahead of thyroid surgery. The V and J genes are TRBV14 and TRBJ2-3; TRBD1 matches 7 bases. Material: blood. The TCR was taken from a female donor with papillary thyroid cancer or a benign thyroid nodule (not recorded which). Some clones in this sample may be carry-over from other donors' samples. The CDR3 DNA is TGTGCCAGCAGCCAAGAGGCACGGGACAGAGGAGTGTTTCGGACAGATACGCAGTATTTT. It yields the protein CASSQEARDRGVFRTDTQYF.